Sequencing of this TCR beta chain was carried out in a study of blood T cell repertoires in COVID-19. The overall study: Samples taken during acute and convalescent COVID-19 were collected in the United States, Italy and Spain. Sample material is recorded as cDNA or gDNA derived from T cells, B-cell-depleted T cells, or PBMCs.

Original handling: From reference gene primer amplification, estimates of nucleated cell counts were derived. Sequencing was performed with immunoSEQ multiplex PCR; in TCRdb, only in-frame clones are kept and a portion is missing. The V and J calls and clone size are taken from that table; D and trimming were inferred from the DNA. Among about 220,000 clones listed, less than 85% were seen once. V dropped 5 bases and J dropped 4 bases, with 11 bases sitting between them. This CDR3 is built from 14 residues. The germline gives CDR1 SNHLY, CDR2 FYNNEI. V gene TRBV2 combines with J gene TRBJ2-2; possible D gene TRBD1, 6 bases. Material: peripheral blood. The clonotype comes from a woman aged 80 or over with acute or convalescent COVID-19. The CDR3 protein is CASSQLQGTGELFF. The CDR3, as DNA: TGTGCCAGCAGTCAATTACAGGGCACCGGGGAGCTGTTTTTT. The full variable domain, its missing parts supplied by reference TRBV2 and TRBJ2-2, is EPEVTQTPSHQVTQMGQEVILRCVPISNHLYFYWYRQILGQKVEFLVSFYNNEISEKSEIFDDQFSVERPDGSNFTLKIRSTKLEDSAMYFCASSQLQGTGELFFGEGSRLTVL.